This T cell receptor beta chain is from a study of Graves' ophthalmopathy and Graves' hyperthyroidism. On this clonotype: A much bigger clone sits one base away, suggesting this may be a read error.

Amplified TCR beta CDR3 regions were obtained using RNA transcripts as template. The library came from an HTBI-primed first-round RT-PCR and a second-round multiplex PCR. TCRdb re-derived calls from the multiplex PCR reads in MiXCR, one entry per CDR3 protein. Of 680,000 or so distinct CDR3 sequences listed, 20% to 25% are singletons. CDR1 MNHNS and CDR2 SASEGT come from the germline V gene. The ends lost 6 bases at V and 2 bases at J; junction bases unmatched: 12. This CDR3 contains 16 residues. Sequences were obtained from peripheral blood. The genes are TRBV6-1 and TRBJ1-1; TRBD1 agrees at 7 bases. This receptor was identified in a young woman with stable Graves' hyperthyroidism. Some clones in this sample may be carry-over from other donors' samples. CDR3 amino acids: CASRPRTGVGNTEAFF. The CDR3 DNA is TGTGCCAGCAGACCCAGGACAGGAGTAGGCAACACTGAAGCTTTCTTT.